This T cell receptor beta chain was sequenced for a study of Graves' ophthalmopathy and Graves' hyperthyroidism. Points from the study as a whole: Ophthalmopathy was separated from stable hyperthyroidism by a 13-signature model with approximately 90% sensitivity and just under 84% specificity.

This clonotype was counted ten times or more. Antigen specificity is unknown. Moderately to severely active ophthalmopathy under 3 months, CAS at least 3, NOSPECS at least 4. Diagnosis relied on clinical symptoms, serum thyroxine, TRAb, thyroid ultrasound and orbital computed tomography. Investigators amplified TCR beta CDR3 regions from RNA transcripts. Following a first-round RT-PCR that used HTBI primers, a second-round multiplex PCR was carried out. One entry per CDR3 protein results from TCRdb running MiXCR on the multiplex PCR reads. Of approximately 700,000 distinct CDR3 sequences listed, about 41% are singletons. Germline V lookup: CDR1 DFQATT, CDR2 SNEGSKA (reference sequence). V dropped 5 bases and J dropped 6 bases, with 10 bases sitting between them. This CDR3 is 11 amino acids long.

The receptor was derived from an adult man with Graves' ophthalmopathy. The chain is built from TRBV20-1 and TRBJ1-2; D may be TRBD1 (6 bases). The sequencing sample was made of peripheral blood. CDR3 region: CSAGGTNGYTF. In DNA form, the CDR3 reads TGCAGTGCTGGGGGGACAAATGGCTACACCTTC.